A single sample is the source of the 32 T cell receptor beta chains below, sequenced in a study of blood T cell repertoires in COVID-19. Profiling relied on immunoSEQ multiplex PCR, and the TCRdb table lists in-frame clones only, not all of them. The data contain about 44,000 clones, about 80% of them seen just once; the ten biggest clones take up roughly two fifths. The sequenced sample was peripheral blood. The receptors come from a human donor in a cohort sampled during active COVID-19.

A few counts support this clone. The V gene is TRBV14, the J gene TRBJ1-1, with TRBD1 matching over 8 bases. V shed 1 base, J shed 5 bases, and the junction held 3 bases outside the gene matches. Germline V gene data show CDR1 as SGHDN and CDR2 as FVKESK. The CDR3 spans 14 residues. For the CDR3, the DNA is TGTGCCAGCAGCCAAGCGAGGACAGGGACTGAAGCTTTCTTT. This translates into CASSQARTGTEAFF.

The CDR3 protein is CASSLTGTATYEQYF. DNA of the CDR3: TGTGCCAGCAGCTTAACAGGGACGGCTACTTACGAGCAGTACTTC. V and J are TRBV7-2 and TRBJ2-7; tentatively, D is TRBD1 (6 bases). Trimming removed 2 bases at V and 4 bases at J, with 15 bases between. The CDR3 has 15 amino acids. Germline lookup yields CDR1 SGHTA and CDR2 FQGNSA.

The chain couples TRBV11-2 to TRBJ1-1; D remains unclear. Trimming stripped 1 base from V and 6 bases from J, with 21 bases between. The germline CDR1 and CDR2 sequences are SGHAT and FQNNGV. This CDR3 comprises 17 residues. The CDR3: CASSLAPVGGPSAEAFF. CDR3 sequence (DNA): TGTGCCAGCAGCTTAGCACCGGTCGGAGGACCTTCCGCTGAAGCTTTCTTT.

On this clone: Its ends do not fully match the called genes, so a read error is possible. The chain carries TRBV11-3 and TRBJ2-1; D possibly uses TRBD1 or TRBD2 (6 bases each). The CDR3 loop spans 15 amino acids. Germline CDR1 and CDR2: SGHNT and YENEEA. CDR3 sequence (DNA): TGTGCCAGCAGCCTAGAGGGGGGTTCCTACAATGAGCAGTTCTTC. It is translated as CASSLEGGSYNEQFF.

The chain recombines TRBV3-1 (or the pseudogene TRBV3-2) with TRBJ2-5, with 14 bases identical to TRBD2. Germline loops: CDR1 LGHDT, CDR2 YNNKEL (reference sequence). This CDR3 region has 17 residues. With V trimmed by 1 base and J by 5 bases, 6 bases remained unmatched. Written as DNA, the CDR3 is TGTGCCAGCAGCCAAGTGGGACTAGCGGGGGAGGGGGAGACCCAGTACTTC. It specifies CASSQVGLAGEGETQYF.

This clone appeared once. The V gene is TRBV4-2, the J gene TRBJ1-4; D not resolved. V lost 0 bases and J lost 0, with 11 bases in between. Germline V gene sequence: CDR1 LGHNA, CDR2 YNFKEQ. The CDR3 runs 17 residues. CDR3 amino acids: CASSQDAAEATNEKLFF. The CDR3 DNA reads as TGTGCCAGCAGCCAAGATGCCGCAGAAGCAACTAATGAAAAACTGTTTTTT.

The gene calls are TRBV27 and TRBJ1-1; 9 positions agree with TRBD1. With V trimmed by 6 bases and J by 11 bases, 13 bases remained unmatched. The CDR3 loop spans 14 amino acids. Per the germline V gene, CDR1 is MNHEY and CDR2 is SMNVEV (reference sequence). In DNA, the CDR3 is TGTGCCAGCAGCAGGACTCCGGGACAGGGAAAGGCTTTCTTT. Its protein is CASSRTPGQGKAFF.

The chain couples TRBV5-5 to TRBJ1-4, with TRBD1 matching over 7 bases. This CDR3 is built from 15 residues. V gave up 0 bases and J gave up 6 bases; unmatched junction bases: 5. CDR1 SGHKS and CDR2 YYEKEE come from the germline V gene (reference sequence). CDR3 amino acids: CASSLDPGTDEKLFF. For the CDR3, the DNA is TGTGCCAGCAGCTTGGACCCCGGGACAGATGAAAAACTGTTTTTT.

V and J are TRBV6-5 and TRBJ1-2, with D perhaps matching TRBD1 (5 bases). The CDR3 totals 14 residues. V lost 5 bases to trimming and J lost 3 bases, with 13 bases between them. CDR1 is MNHEY and CDR2 is SVGAGI in the germline V gene. The CDR3 loop reads CASSQKGAYYGYTF. In DNA form, the CDR3 reads TGTGCCAGCAGTCAAAAAGGGGCTTACTATGGCTACACCTTC.

The chain is built from TRBV7-3 and TRBJ1-6; 7 positions agree with TRBD1. The CDR3 has 13 amino acids. From germline, CDR1 is SGHTA and CDR2 FQGTGA. V shed 5 bases and J 7 bases; nucleotides not matched to a gene: 2. This CDR3 reads CASSEQGNSPLHF. The CDR3 DNA reads as TGTGCCAGCAGCGAACAGGGGAATTCACCCCTCCACTTT.

In its sample, this clone was seen a few times. The chain carries TRBV7-9 and TRBJ1-1; 8 bases are shared with TRBD1. The CDR3 loop spans 13 amino acids. V shed 4 bases and J 6 bases; nucleotides not matched to a gene: 4. The germline CDR1 and CDR2 sequences are SEHNR and FQNEAQ (reference sequence). CDR3 nucleotides: TGTGCCAGCAGCTCAACAGGGGGTCCTGAAGCTTTCTTT. This sequence encodes CASSSTGGPEAFF. The variable domain in full, completed from reference TRBV7-9 and TRBJ1-1, reads DTGVSQNPRHKITKRGQNVTFRCDPISEHNRLYWYRQTLGQGPEFLTYFQNEAQLEKSRLLSDRFSAERPKGSFSTLEIQRTEQGDSAMYLCASSSTGGPEAFFGQGTRLTVV.

This clone was detected only a few times. This rearrangement joins TRBV6-1 to TRBJ1-6; D is undetermined. Germline V gives CDR1 MNHNS, CDR2 SASEGT. The length of the CDR3 is 17 residues. Trimming left V 1 base short and J 6 bases short, with 16 bases between. The CDR3 region has the DNA TGTGCCAGCAGTGAAGATGGGAGGACCCCTGGTAATTCACCCCTCCACTTT. Its protein product is CASSEDGRTPGNSPLHF.

V gene TRBV3-1 (or the pseudogene TRBV3-2) combines with J gene TRBJ1-2; 12 positions agree with TRBD1. The CDR3 loop spans 15 amino acids. Per the germline V gene, CDR1 is LGHDT and CDR2 is YNNKEL (reference sequence). Trimming cost V 5 bases and J 8 bases; bases outside gene matches: 9. CDR3 in amino acids: CASSGPRDRGHGYTF. For the CDR3, the DNA is TGTGCCAGCAGCGGTCCGAGGGACAGGGGGCACGGCTACACCTTC.

In its sample, this clone was seen a few times. V usage is TRBV27 and J usage is TRBJ2-1, with D possibly being TRBD2 (7 bases). Germline-derived CDR1 and CDR2 are MNHEY and SMNVEV (reference sequence). V gave up 7 bases and J gave up 1 base, with 17 bases separating them. The CDR3 is 16 residues long. The CDR3 reads CASTDLGGASYNEQFF. Here the CDR3 DNA reads TGTGCCAGCACCGATCTTGGGGGGGCTTCCTACAATGAGCAGTTCTTC.

The rearrangement links TRBV18 to TRBJ2-1; TRBD2 aligns across 7 bases. Per the germline V gene, CDR1 is KGHSH and CDR2 is LQKENI. The CDR3 runs to 15 residues. The trim removed 2 bases at V and 2 bases at J, leaving 3 bases unmatched. DNA of the CDR3: TGTGCCAGCTCACCAGGGGAGGGGACCTACAATGAGCAGTTCTTC. Translating gives CASSPGEGTYNEQFF.

J is TRBJ2-7 and V is TRBV28; no reliable D call. Germline assignment: CDR1 MDHEN and CDR2 SYDVKM. V lost 1 base and J 3 bases, leaving 13 bases between the germline ends. The CDR3 length is 15 residues. The CDR3 reads CASSLSWQAGYEQYV. As DNA, the CDR3 is TGTGCCAGCAGTTTATCGTGGCAGGCCGGCTACGAGCAGTACGTC.

This clone appeared a few times. The rearrangement joins TRBV15 to TRBJ1-3; 10 bases align to TRBD1. CDR1 and CDR2 (germline): LNHNV, YYDKDF (reference sequence). The V gene end was trimmed by 1 base and the J gene end by 0 bases; junction bases not matched to a gene: 3. The CDR3 runs to 17 residues. CDR3 residues: CATSRGQGAISGNTIYF. CDR3 nucleotide sequence: TGTGCCACCAGCAGAGGACAGGGGGCGATCTCTGGAAACACCATATATTTT.

By share of the sample, this clone is medium-sized. The rearrangement links TRBV4-1 to TRBJ2-2; D is ambiguous. Trimming shortened V by 4 bases and J by 1 base, and 10 bases separated the two germline ends. The CDR3 runs to 15 residues. The germline gives CDR1 MGHRA, CDR2 YSYEKL. The CDR3 nucleotides read TGCGCCAGCAGCCCTGATACAGAGAACACCGGGGAGCTGTTTTTT. Residues: CASSPDTENTGELFF.

The chain is built from TRBV4-3 and TRBJ1-2; 8 bases fit TRBD1. CDR1 LGHNA and CDR2 YSLEER come from the germline V gene. V shed 4 bases, J shed 8 bases, and the junction held 6 bases outside the gene matches. The CDR3 is 13 residues long. CDR3 DNA sequence: TGCGCCAGCAGCCCGGACAGGGTTCGAGGCTACACCTTC. As protein: CASSPDRVRGYTF.

This sequence joins TRBV7-9 and TRBJ2-3; D might be TRBD2 (5 bases). Germline assignment: CDR1 SEHNR and CDR2 FQNEAQ (reference sequence). The CDR3 length is 16 residues. V dropped 7 bases and J dropped 0 bases, with 17 bases sitting between them. CDR3 region: CASTQTRTSSTDTQYF. The CDR3 DNA reads TGTGCCAGCACCCAAACTAGGACGTCTAGCACAGATACGCAGTATTTT.

The DNA for the CDR3 is TGTGCCAGCAGTGTGACAGGGAGAAGAGGCTACACCTTC. Amino acid sequence: CASSVTGRRGYTF. V usage is TRBV2 and J usage is TRBJ1-2; TRBD1 agrees at 7 bases. CDR3 length: 13 amino acids. Trimming took 4 bases from V and 8 from J; bases not matched to a gene: 7. The germline CDR1 and CDR2 sequences are SNHLY and FYNNEI.

The J gene is TRBJ2-1, the V gene TRBV4-2; D uncertain. The ends were cut back, 3 bases at V and 4 bases at J, with 10 bases in the middle. This CDR3 region has 14 residues. CDR1 and CDR2 (germline): LGHNA, YNFKEQ. In nucleotides, the CDR3 is TGTGCCAGCAGCCATGGGCAGGTATACAATGAGCAGTTCTTC. Translation gives CASSHGQVYNEQFF.

This chain connects TRBV9 to TRBJ2-3; TRBD1 is a possible D gene (6 bases). Germline CDR1 and CDR2: SGDLS and YYNGEE. The CDR3 loop spans 15 amino acids. Trimming cost V 0 bases and J 2 bases, with 10 bases left between them. The CDR3 DNA follows: TGTGCCAGCAGCGTAGCCGGGACAAACACAGATACGCAGTATTTT. Amino acids: CASSVAGTNTDTQYF.

This chain links TRBV6-2 or TRBV6-3 with TRBJ2-3; 9 bases align to TRBD2. Germline V gene data show CDR1 as MNHEY and CDR2 as SVGEGT. V was clipped by 4 bases and J by 3 bases; unmatched bases: 5. There are 15 residues in the CDR3. In nucleotides, the CDR3 is TGTGCCAGCAGTTGGCCTAGCGGGGAAACAGATACGCAGTATTTT. This translates into CASSWPSGETDTQYF.

V is TRBV2 and J is TRBJ1-6; D unresolved. Germline V lookup: CDR1 SNHLY, CDR2 FYNNEI. There are 15 residues in the CDR3. V gave up 8 bases and J gave up 9 bases, with 20 bases separating them. CDR3 in DNA: TGTGCCAGCGGTAGCCCGAGGCTAGCGGGTTCACCCCTCCACTTT. Protein: CASGSPRLAGSPLHF.

The chain recombines TRBV9 with TRBJ1-2; 8 positions match TRBD1. This CDR3 is built from 12 residues. The germline V gene encodes CDR1 SGDLS and CDR2 YYNGEE. V shed 4 bases, J shed 7 bases, and the junction held 3 bases outside the gene matches. CDR3 nucleotide sequence: TGTGCCAGCAGCTTAGGACAGGGTGGCTACACCTTC. It translates to CASSLGQGGYTF.

The chain recombines TRBV12-3 or TRBV12-4 with TRBJ2-7, with D possibly being TRBD2 (6 bases). The length of the CDR3 is 13 residues. Trimming took off 0 bases at V and 5 bases at J, with 8 bases between the two ends. As DNA, the CDR3 is TGTGCCAGCAGTTTAGCGCGGGGACACGAGCAGTACTTC. Protein product: CASSLARGHEQYF.

The chain is built from TRBV5-6 and TRBJ2-2; 11 bases match TRBD2. V was pared by 4 bases and J by 6 bases, with 8 bases of the junction left unmatched. Per germline, CDR1 SGHDT and CDR2 YYEEEE. The CDR3 runs to 16 residues. CDR3 sequence (DNA): TGTGCCAGCAGCCTTATAGCGGGGGGGCCGTCCGGGGAGCTGTTTTTT. This sequence encodes CASSLIAGGPSGELFF.

This clone has only a few counts. The rearrangement joins TRBV19 to TRBJ2-7, with 8 nucleotides matching TRBD1. There are 16 residues in the CDR3. Germline-derived CDR1 and CDR2 are LNHDA and SQIVND (reference sequence). With V trimmed by 4 bases and J by 1 base, 9 bases remained unmatched. CDR3 in DNA: TGTGCCAGTAGTACCCCCCCGGACAGGGTTTCCTACGAGCAGTACTTC. Its translation is CASSTPPDRVSYEQYF.

The chain employs TRBV28 and TRBJ1-1, with TRBD1 matching 7 bases. Germline CDR1 is MDHEN and CDR2 is SYDVKM. This CDR3 comprises 17 residues. J gave up 1 base and V 3 bases, and 11 bases lay outside the gene matches. This CDR3 reads CASSLIRQGRRNTEAFF. The CDR3, as DNA: TGTGCCAGCAGTTTGATCAGACAGGGACGGAGGAACACTGAAGCTTTCTTT.

CDR3 bases: TGTGCCAGCAGCTTGGAGTCCAGGGGCGAGGAGACCCAGTACTTC. Amino acids: CASSLESRGEETQYF. The chain carries TRBV5-4 and TRBJ2-5; D is perhaps TRBD1 (6 bases). Germline V gene lookup returns CDR1 SGHNT and CDR2 YYREEE (reference sequence). Trimming left V 0 bases short and J 5 bases short, with 14 bases between. The CDR3 is 15 amino acids.

This chain uses TRBV6-5 with TRBJ2-3; D is perhaps TRBD2 (5 bases). The CDR3 has 15 amino acids. With 6 bases removed from V and 3 bases from J, the gap between germline ends came to 16 bases. Germline CDR1 reads MNHEY; CDR2 reads SVGAGI. The CDR3 here is CASRPGKTGTDTQYF. The DNA for the CDR3 is TGTGCCAGCAGACCTGGGAAGACGGGGACAGATACGCAGTATTTT.